The TCR beta chain under discussion was sequenced for a study of blood T cell repertoires in COVID-19. Looking at the study overall: Sites across the United States, Italy and Spain contributed samples from acute and convalescent COVID-19. The cDNA or gDNA used as material had been derived from T cells, B-cell-depleted T cells, or PBMCs.

In the authors' workflow: Reference gene primer amplification gave estimated nucleated cell counts. The assay was immunoSEQ multiplex PCR, and TCRdb's table has in-frame clones only and misses some. Clone size and V and J calls were adopted from that table, with D and trimming inferred from the DNA. Here the sample spans about 200,000 clones, about 83% being singletons. V lost 4 bases and J 4 bases, leaving 14 bases between the germline ends. Per the germline V gene, CDR1 is SNHLY and CDR2 is FYNNEI. This CDR3 spans 16 amino acids. V gene TRBV2 combines with J gene TRBJ2-6; a weak D match, TRBD1 (5 bases). The sequence derives from a middle-aged man with acute COVID-19. Sequencing was carried out using PBMCs or T cells enriched from blood (not recorded which). DNA of the CDR3: TGTGCCAGCAGTGCTAGTCTCAGGGCAGGGGCCAACGTCCTGACTTTC. Its translation: CASSASLRAGANVLTF.